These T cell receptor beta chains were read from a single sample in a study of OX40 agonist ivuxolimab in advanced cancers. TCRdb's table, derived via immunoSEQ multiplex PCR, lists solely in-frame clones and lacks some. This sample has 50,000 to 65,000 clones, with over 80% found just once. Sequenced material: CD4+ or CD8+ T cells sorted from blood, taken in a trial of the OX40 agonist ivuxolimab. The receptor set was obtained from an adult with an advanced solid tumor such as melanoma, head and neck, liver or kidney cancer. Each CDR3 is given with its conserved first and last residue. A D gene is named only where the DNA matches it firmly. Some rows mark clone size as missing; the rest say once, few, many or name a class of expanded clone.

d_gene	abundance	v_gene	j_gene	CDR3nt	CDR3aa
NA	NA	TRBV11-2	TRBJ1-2	TGTGCCAGCAGCGAGTACTATGGCTACACCTTC	CASSEYYGYTF
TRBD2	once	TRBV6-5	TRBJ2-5	TGTGCCAGCAGACGCGGGACTAGGATAGAGACCCAGTACTTC	CASRRGTRIETQYF
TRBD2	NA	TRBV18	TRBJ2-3	TGTGCCAGCTCACGAAACCAGGCTAGCGGGGGCACAGATACGCAGTATTTT	CASSRNQASGGTDTQYF
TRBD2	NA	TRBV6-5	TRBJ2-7	TGTGCCACCAGACTAGCGGGAATCGTGTACGAGCAGTACTTC	CATRLAGIVYEQYF
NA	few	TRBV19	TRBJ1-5	TGTGCCAGCCTGAGCGGGCAGGGTGACCAGCCCCAGCATTTT	CASLSGQGDQPQHF
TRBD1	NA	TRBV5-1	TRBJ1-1	TGCGCCAGCAGCCCCGGACAGGGGTCGTTAGTCATGAACACTGAAGCTTTCTTT	CASSPGQGSLVMNTEAFF
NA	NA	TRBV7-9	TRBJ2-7	TGTGCCAGCAGCCGGGACACCGGCGAGCAGTACTTC	CASSRDTGEQYF
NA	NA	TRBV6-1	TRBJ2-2	TGTGCCATCCTTGACACCCACACCGGGGAGCTGTTTTTT	CAILDTHTGELFF
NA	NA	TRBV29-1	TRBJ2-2	TGCAGCGTTGCGGGTGACAGTGCGAACACCGGGGAGCTGTTTTTT	CSVAGDSANTGELFF
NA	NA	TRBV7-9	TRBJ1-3	TGTGCCAGCAGCTTAGGCCAGGGCCGCGAGATAGACACCATATATTTT	CASSLGQGREIDTIYF
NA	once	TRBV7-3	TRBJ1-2	TGTGCCAGCAGCCCCGGACCTGTGGATTGGGTTGGCTACACCTTC	CASSPGPVDWVGYTF
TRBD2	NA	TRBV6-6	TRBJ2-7	TGTGCCAGCAGTTATTCGGGGGAGGGGAACGAGCAGTACTTC	CASSYSGEGNEQYF
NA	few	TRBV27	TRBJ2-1	TGTGCCTCCATTTGGTGGGAGTTATACAATGAGCAGTTCTTC	CASIWWELYNEQFF
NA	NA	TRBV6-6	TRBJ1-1	TGTGCCAGCAGTTATAATTACAGGGCTTTCTTT	CASSYNYRAFF
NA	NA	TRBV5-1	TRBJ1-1	TGCGCCAGCAGCTTGCAGGGGCGAGGGGGCACTGAAGCTTTCTTT	CASSLQGRGGTEAFF
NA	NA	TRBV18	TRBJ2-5	TGTGCCAGCTCCCCAACTGAGTCGGAGACCCAGTACTTC	CASSPTESETQYF
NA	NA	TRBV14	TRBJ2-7	TGTGCCAGCAGCCAAGGAACGTCCACCGAGCAGTACTTC	CASSQGTSTEQYF
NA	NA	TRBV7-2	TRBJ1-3	TGTGCCAGCAGCCGCCGCGGGGACTCTGGAAACACCATATATTTT	CASSRRGDSGNTIYF
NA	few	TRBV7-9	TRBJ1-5	TGTGCCAGCAGCTGGGGCTCAGGGTACCGGTCGGGCAATCAGCCCCAGCATTTT	CASSWGSGYRSGNQPQHF
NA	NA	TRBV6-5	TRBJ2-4	TGTGCCAGCAGTTACGAGAACATTCAGTACTTC	CASSYENIQYF
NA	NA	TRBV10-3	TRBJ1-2	TGTGCCATCAGTGAGTCGATTGGATATGGCTACACCTTC	CAISESIGYGYTF
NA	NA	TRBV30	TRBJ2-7	TGTGCCTGGAGTAATAGACTCTACGAGCAGTACTTC	CAWSNRLYEQYF
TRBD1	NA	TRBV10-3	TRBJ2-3	TGTGCCATCAGGAGGGACAGCGTCGGCGATACGCAGTATTTT	CAIRRDSVGDTQYF
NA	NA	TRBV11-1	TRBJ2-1	TGTGCCAGCAGTTTTAGACGCGTCACCTACAATGAGCAGTTCTTC	CASSFRRVTYNEQFF
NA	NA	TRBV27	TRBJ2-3	TGTGCCAGCAGTTTACTAGAAGGGCATTTGAGCACAGATACGCAGTATTTT	CASSLLEGHLSTDTQYF
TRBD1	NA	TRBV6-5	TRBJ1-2	TGTGCCAGCAGGGGGACAGTGATCGGCTACACCTTC	CASRGTVIGYTF
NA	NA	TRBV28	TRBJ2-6	TGTGCCAGCAGTTGGGGGGTTGTAGGGGCCAACGTCCTGACTTTC	CASSWGVVGANVLTF
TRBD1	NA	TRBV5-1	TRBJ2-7	TGCGCCAGCAGCCAGGGACAGGGTCATAGGCAGTACTTC	CASSQGQGHRQYF
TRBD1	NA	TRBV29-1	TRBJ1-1	TGCAGCGTTAAGACAGGGAACCTCAGGAACACTGAAGCTTTCTTT	CSVKTGNLRNTEAFF
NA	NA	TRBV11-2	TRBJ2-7	TGTGCCAGCACCAGGGTCCCCTACGAGCAGTACTTC	CASTRVPYEQYF
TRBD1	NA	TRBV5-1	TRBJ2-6	TGCGCCAGCAGCCCGAATCCCTCCGGGACAGGGAGCTCTGGGGCCAACGTCCTGACTTTC	CASSPNPSGTGSSGANVLTF
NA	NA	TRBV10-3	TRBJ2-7	TGTGCCATGAAAGCCGGCGCGAACTACGAGCAGTACTTC	CAMKAGANYEQYF
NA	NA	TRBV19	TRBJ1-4	TGTGCCAGTAGTATTGAAGCGGGGGAAAAACTGTTTTTT	CASSIEAGEKLFF
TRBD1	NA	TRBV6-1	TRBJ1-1	TGTGCCAGCAGGGACAGGGGACTCACTGAAGCTTTCTTT	CASRDRGLTEAFF
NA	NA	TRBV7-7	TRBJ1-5	TGTGCTAGCAGCCCGGACGGGGTTTATCCCCAGCATTTT	CASSPDGVYPQHF
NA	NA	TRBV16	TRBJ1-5	TGTGCCAGCAGCCAAATTCCTCAGGGAGATAGCAATCAGCCCCAGCATTTT	CASSQIPQGDSNQPQHF
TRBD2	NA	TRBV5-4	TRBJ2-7	TGTGCCAGCAGGACTTGGGGGACGTGGACTAGCTCCTACGAGCAGTACTTC	CASRTWGTWTSSYEQYF
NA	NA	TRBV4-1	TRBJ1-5	TGCGCCAGCAGCCAAGTCATATCAGGGGACCTTAGCAATCAGCCCCAGCATTTT	CASSQVISGDLSNQPQHF
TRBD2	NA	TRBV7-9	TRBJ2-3	TGTGCCAGCAGCACAGCTAGCGGGTTAGTCACAGATACGCAGTATTTT	CASSTASGLVTDTQYF
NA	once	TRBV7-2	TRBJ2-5	TGTGCCAGCAGCTTAGGGGGCTGGGAAGAGACCCAGTACTTC	CASSLGGWEETQYF
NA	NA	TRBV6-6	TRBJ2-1	TGTGCCAGCAGTCGACCGGAAAGCTCCTACAATGAGCAGTTCTTC	CASSRPESSYNEQFF
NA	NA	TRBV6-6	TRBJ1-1	TGTGCCAGCGGCGGGGCTTTCTTT	CASGGAFF
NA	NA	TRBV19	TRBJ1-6	TGTGCCAGTAGTGCCTACAGGAGGGACCCGGGGCCCCTCCACTTT	CASSAYRRDPGPLHF
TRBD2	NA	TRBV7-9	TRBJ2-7	TGTGCCAGCAGCTTCCTGGGACTAGCGGGAGGCGAGCAGTACTTC	CASSFLGLAGGEQYF
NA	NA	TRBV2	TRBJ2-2	TGTGCCAGGACCGGGCCGAACACCGGGGAGCTGTTTTTT	CARTGPNTGELFF
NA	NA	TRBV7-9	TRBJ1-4	TGTGCCAGCAGCCTTAGTAGTGAAAAACTGTTTTTT	CASSLSSEKLFF
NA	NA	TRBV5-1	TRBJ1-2	TGCGCCAGCAGTGAGCAGGGTCAGGATGGCTACACCTTC	CASSEQGQDGYTF
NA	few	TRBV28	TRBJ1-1	TGTGCCAGCAGTTTACGGGTGACTGAAGCTTTCTTT	CASSLRVTEAFF
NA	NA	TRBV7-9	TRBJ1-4	TGTGCCAGCAGCCCCCGGGACCGAAATGAAAAACTGTTTTTT	CASSPRDRNEKLFF
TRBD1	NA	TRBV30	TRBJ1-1	TGTGCCTGGAGAGCGGCGGACAGGTTGAACACTGAAGCTTTCTTT	CAWRAADRLNTEAFF
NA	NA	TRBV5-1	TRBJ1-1	TGCGCCAGCAGCTTGGACAGCATGAACACTGAAGCTTTCTTT	CASSLDSMNTEAFF
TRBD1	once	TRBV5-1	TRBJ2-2	TGCGCCAGCAGCTTGGGGGACAGGGACTGGGAGCTGTTTTTT	CASSLGDRDWELFF
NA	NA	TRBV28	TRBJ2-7	TGTGCCAGCAGTTTGGTTACCCGGGAGCAGTACTTC	CASSLVTREQYF
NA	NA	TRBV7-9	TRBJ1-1	TGTGCCAGCAGCTTAGCAGGGGAAGCTTTCTTT	CASSLAGEAFF
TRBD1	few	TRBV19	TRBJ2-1	TGTGCCAGTAGTATAATCGACAGGGGTGGATACAATGAGCAGTTCTTC	CASSIIDRGGYNEQFF
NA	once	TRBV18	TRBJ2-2	TGTGCCAGCTCACCATTTCCGGCTAGCGAATTCTCCGGGGAGCTGTTTTTT	CASSPFPASEFSGELFF
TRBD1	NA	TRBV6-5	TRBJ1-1	TGTGCCAGCATCTCGGGGACAGGACGCACTGAAGCTTTCTTT	CASISGTGRTEAFF
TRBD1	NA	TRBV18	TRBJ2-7	TGTGCCAGCTCAGCCGGGACAGTCGTCCGGGAGCAGTACTTC	CASSAGTVVREQYF
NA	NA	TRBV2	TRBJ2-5	TGTGCCAGCAGTCCCGGGACAACTAAAGAGACCCAGTACTTC	CASSPGTTKETQYF